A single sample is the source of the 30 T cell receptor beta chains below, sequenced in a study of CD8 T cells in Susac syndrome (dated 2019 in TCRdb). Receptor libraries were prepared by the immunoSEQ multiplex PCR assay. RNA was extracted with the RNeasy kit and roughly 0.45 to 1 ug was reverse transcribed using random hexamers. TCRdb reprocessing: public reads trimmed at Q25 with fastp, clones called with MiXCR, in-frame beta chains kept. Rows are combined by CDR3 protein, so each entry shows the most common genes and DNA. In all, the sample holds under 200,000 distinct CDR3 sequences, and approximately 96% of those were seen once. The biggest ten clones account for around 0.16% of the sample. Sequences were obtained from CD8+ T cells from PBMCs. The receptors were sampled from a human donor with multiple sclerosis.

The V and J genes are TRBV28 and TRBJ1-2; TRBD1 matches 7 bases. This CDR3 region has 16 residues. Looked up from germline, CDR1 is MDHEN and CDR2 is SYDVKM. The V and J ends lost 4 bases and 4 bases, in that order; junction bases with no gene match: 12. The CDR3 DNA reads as TGTGCCAGCAGTTCGAATGAGGGGGCGGTTGCCTATGGCTACACCTTC. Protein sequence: CASSSNEGAVAYGYTF.

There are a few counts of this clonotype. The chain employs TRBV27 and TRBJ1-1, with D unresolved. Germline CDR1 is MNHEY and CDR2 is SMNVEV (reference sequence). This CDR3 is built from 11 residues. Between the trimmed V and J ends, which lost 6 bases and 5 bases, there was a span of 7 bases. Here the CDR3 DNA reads TGTGCCAGCAGGTTGGGTACTGAAGCTTTCTTT. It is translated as CASRLGTEAFF.

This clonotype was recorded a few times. CDR3 in DNA: TGTGCCAGCAGTTATGGGGCGAATGAGCAGTTCTTC. Translating it yields CASSYGANEQFF. This chain joins TRBV27 and TRBJ2-1; a weak D match, TRBD1 (5 bases). The V end was cut by 4 bases, the J end by 7 bases, with 8 bases between. Looked up from germline, CDR1 is MNHEY and CDR2 is SMNVEV (reference sequence). The CDR3 loop spans 12 amino acids.

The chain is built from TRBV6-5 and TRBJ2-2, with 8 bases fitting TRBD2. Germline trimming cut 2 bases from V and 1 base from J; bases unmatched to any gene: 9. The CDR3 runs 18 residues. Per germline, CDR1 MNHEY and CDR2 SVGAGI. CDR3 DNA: TGTGCCAGCAGTTACCGAAGTAGCGGGGACTTGAACACCGGGGAGCTGTTTTTT. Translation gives CASSYRSSGDLNTGELFF.

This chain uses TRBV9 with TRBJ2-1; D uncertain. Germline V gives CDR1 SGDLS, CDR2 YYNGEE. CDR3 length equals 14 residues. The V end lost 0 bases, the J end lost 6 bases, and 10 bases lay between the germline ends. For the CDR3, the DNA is TGTGCCAGCAGCGTAGGAGGAGTGCTCAATGAGCAGTTCTTC. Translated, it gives CASSVGGVLNEQFF.

The CDR3 reads CSVDRTWTGGFGYTF. The CDR3 nucleotides read TGCAGCGTTGACCGAACCTGGACAGGGGGCTTTGGCTACACCTTC. The chain combines TRBV29-1 with TRBJ1-2; 11 bases align to TRBD1. The V gene end was trimmed by 3 bases and the J gene end by 7 bases; junction bases not matched to a gene: 10. Per the germline V gene, CDR1 is SQVTM and CDR2 is ANQGSEA. The CDR3 loop spans 15 amino acids.

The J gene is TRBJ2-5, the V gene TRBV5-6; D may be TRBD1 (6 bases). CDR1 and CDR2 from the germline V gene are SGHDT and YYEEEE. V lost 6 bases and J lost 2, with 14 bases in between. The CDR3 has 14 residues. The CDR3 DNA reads TGTGCCAGCACTTCAGGGACAACGCAAGAGACCCAGTACTTC. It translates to CASTSGTTQETQYF.

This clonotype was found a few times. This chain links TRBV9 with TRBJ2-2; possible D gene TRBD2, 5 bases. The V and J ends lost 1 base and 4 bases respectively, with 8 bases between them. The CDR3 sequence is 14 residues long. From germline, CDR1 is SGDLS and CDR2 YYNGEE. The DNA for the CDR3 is TGTGCCAGCAGCGTAAGCGCGGGCACCGGGGAGCTGTTTTTT. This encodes CASSVSAGTGELFF. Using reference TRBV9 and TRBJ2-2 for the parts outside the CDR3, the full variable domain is DSGVTQTPKHLITATGQRVTLRCSPRSGDLSVYWYQQSLDQGLQFLIQYYNGEERAKGNILERFSAQQFPDLHSELNLSSLELGDSALYFCASSVSAGTGELFFGEGSRLTVL.

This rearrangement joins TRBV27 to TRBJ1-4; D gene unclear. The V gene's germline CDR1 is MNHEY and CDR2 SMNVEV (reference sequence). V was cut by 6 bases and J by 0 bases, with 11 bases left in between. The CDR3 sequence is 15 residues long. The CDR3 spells CASRPLGSTNEKLFF. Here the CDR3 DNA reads TGTGCCAGCAGGCCCCTGGGCTCAACTAATGAAAAACTGTTTTTT.

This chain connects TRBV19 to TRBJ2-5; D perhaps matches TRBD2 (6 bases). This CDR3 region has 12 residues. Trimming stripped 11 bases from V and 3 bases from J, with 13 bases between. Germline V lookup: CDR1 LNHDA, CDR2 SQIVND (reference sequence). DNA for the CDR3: TGTGCCCCGGAGGGGCCAAAAGAGACCCAGTACTTC. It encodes CAPEGPKETQYF.

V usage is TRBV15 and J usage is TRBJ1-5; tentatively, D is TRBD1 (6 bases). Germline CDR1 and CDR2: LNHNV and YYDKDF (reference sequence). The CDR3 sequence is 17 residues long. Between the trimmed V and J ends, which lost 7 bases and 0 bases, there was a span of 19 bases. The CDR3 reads CATNDPGGQYSNQPQHF. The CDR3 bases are TGTGCCACCAACGACCCCGGAGGACAGTATAGCAATCAGCCCCAGCATTTT.

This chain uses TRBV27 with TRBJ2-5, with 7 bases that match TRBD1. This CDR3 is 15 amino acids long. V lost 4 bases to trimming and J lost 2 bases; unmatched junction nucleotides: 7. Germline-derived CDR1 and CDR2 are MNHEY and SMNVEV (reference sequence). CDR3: CASSSRTGSQETQYF. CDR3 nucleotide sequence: TGTGCCAGCAGTTCTAGGACAGGATCTCAAGAGACCCAGTACTTC.

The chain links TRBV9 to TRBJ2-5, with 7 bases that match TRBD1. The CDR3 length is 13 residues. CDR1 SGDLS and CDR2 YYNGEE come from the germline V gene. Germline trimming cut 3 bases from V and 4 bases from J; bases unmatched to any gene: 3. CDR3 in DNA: TGTGCCAGCAGCGAGCACAGGGGAGAGACCCAGTACTTC. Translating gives CASSEHRGETQYF.

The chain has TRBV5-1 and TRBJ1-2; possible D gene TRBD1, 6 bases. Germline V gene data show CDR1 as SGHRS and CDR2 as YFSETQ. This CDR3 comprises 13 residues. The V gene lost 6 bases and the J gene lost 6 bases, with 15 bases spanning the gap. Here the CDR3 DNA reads TGCGCCAGCACCTCTTGGCAGGGGCATGGCTACACCTTC. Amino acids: CASTSWQGHGYTF.

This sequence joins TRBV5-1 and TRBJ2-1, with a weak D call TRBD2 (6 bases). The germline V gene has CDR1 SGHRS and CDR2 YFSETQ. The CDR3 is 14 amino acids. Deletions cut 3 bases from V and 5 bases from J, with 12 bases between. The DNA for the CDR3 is TGCGCCAGCAGCTGGGGGGTTTTCGACAATGAGCAGTTCTTC. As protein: CASSWGVFDNEQFF.

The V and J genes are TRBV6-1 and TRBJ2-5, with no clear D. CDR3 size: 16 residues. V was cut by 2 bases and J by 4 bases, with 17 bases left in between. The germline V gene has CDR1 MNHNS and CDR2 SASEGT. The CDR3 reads CASSEFTAAWRETQYF. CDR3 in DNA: TGTGCCAGCAGTGAATTTACGGCAGCTTGGAGAGAGACCCAGTACTTC.

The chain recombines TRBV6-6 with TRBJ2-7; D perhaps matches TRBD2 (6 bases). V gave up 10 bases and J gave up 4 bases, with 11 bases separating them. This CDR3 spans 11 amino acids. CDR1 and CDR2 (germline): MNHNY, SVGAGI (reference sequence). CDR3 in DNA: TGTGCCATCAGCGCGGGGTACGAGCAGTACTTC. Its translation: CAISAGYEQYF.

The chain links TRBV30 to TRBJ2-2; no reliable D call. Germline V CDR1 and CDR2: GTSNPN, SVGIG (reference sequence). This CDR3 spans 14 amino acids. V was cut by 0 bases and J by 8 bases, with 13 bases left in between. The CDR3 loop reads CAWSVLAYKGELFF. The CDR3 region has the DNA TGTGCCTGGAGTGTTTTAGCCTACAAGGGGGAGCTGTTTTTT.

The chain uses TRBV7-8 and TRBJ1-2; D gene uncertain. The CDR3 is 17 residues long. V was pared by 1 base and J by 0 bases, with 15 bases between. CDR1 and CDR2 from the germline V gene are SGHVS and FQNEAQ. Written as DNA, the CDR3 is TGTGCCAGCAGCTTAGGATTGATAGCGGAACCTAACTATGGCTACACCTTC. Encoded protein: CASSLGLIAEPNYGYTF.

The CDR3 nucleotides are TGCAGTGCCACCGGAGGGACTAGCGTCGTCTACGAGCAGTACTTC. Translated: CSATGGTSVVYEQYF. The chain uses TRBV20-1 and TRBJ2-7, with TRBD2 matching 10 bases. Trimming removed 6 bases from V and 3 bases from J; junction bases left unmatched: 11. Germline CDR1 and CDR2: DFQATT and SNEGSKA (reference sequence). The CDR3 is 15 residues long.

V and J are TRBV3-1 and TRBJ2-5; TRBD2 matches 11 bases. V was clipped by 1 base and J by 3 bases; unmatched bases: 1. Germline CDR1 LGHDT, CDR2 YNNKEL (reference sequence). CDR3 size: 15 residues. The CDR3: CASSQVSGGEETQYF. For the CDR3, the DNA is TGTGCCAGCAGCCAAGTTAGCGGGGGGGAAGAGACCCAGTACTTC.

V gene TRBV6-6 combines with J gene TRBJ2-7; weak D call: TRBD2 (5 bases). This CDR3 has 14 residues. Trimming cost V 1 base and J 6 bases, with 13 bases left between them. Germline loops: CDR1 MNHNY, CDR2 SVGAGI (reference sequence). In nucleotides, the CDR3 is TGTGCCAGCAGTTACTTTAGGGATGAGGGCGAGCAGTACTTC. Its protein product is CASSYFRDEGEQYF.

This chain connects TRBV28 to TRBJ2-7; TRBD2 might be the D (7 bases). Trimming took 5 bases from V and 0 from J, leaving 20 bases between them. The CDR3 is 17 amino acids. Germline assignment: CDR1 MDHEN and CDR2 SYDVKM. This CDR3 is CASSPSWEGGLSYEQYF. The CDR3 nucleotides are TGTGCCAGCAGTCCTTCGTGGGAGGGGGGACTCTCCTACGAGCAGTACTTC.

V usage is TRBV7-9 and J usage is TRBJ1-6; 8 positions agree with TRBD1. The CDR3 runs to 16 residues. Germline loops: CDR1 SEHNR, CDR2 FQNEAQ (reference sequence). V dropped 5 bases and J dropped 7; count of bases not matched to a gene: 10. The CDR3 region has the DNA TGTGCCAGCAGCCAGGACAGGGACCCAGAAAATTCACCCCTCCACTTT. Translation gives CASSQDRDPENSPLHF.

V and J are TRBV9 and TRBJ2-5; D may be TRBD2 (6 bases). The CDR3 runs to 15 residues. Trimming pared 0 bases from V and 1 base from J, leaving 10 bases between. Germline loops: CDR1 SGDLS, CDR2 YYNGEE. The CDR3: CASSVGGNFQETQYF. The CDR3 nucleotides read TGTGCCAGCAGCGTAGGCGGGAACTTCCAAGAGACCCAGTACTTC.

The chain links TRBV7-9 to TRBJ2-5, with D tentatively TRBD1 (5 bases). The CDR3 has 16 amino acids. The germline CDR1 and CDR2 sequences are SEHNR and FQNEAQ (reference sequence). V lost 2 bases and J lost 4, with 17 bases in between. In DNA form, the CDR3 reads TGTGCCAGCAGCTTAAGATTAGCAGGGTCTGGAGAGACCCAGTACTTC. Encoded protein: CASSLRLAGSGETQYF.

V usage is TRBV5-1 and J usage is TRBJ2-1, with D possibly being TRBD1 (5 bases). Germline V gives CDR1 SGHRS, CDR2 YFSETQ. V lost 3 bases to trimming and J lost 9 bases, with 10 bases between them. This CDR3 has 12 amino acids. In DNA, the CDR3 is TGCGCCAGCAGCTCACAGGAAAGTGAGCAGTTCTTC. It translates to CASSSQESEQFF.

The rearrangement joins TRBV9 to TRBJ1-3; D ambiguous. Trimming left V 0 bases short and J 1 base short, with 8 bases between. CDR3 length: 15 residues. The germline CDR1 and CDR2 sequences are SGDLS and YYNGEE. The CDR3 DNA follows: TGTGCCAGCAGCGTAGTTCCCGCGTCTGGAAACACCATATATTTT. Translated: CASSVVPASGNTIYF.

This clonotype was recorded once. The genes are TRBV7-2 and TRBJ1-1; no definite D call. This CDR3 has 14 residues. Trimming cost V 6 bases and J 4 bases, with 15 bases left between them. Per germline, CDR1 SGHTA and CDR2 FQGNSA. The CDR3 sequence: CASRKPGEFTEAFF. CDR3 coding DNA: TGTGCCAGCAGAAAACCTGGGGAATTCACTGAAGCTTTCTTT.

The DNA for the CDR3 is TGTGCCAGCAATCAGGGGCTCAACACTGAAGCTTTCTTT. Protein sequence: CASNQGLNTEAFF. V and J are TRBV28 and TRBJ1-1; TRBD1 is a possible D gene (6 bases). This CDR3 is 13 amino acids long. Germline loops: CDR1 MDHEN, CDR2 SYDVKM. Trimming removed 7 bases at V and 2 bases at J, with 11 bases between.